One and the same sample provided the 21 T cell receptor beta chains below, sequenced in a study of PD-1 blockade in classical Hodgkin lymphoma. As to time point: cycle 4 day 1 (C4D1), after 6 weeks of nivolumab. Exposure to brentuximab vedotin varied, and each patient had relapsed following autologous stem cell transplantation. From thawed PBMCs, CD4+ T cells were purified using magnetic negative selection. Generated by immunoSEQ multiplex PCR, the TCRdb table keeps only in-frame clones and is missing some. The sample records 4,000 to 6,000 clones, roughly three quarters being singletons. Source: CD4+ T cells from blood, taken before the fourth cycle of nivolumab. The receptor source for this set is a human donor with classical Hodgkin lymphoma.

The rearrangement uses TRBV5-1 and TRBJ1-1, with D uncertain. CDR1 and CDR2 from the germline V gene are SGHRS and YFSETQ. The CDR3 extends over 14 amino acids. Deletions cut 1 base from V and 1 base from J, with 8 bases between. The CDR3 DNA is TGCGCCAGCAGCTTGACAGACCCGAACACTGAAGCTTTCTTT. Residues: CASSLTDPNTEAFF.

The CDR3: CASSQEKGFNEKLFF. For the CDR3, the DNA is TGTGCCAGCAGCCAAGAGAAGGGGTTTAATGAAAAACTGTTTTTT. The J gene is TRBJ1-4, the V gene TRBV4-2; tentative D call: TRBD1 (5 bases). Germline V gene lookup returns CDR1 LGHNA and CDR2 YNFKEQ. This CDR3 region has 15 residues. The V end lost 0 bases, the J end lost 4 bases, and 9 bases lay between the germline ends.

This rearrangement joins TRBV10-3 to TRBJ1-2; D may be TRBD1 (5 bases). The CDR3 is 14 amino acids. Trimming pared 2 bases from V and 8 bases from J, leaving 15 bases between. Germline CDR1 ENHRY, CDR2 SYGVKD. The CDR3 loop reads CAISEEGPAQGYTF. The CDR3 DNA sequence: TGTGCCATCAGTGAGGAGGGACCAGCGCAAGGCTACACCTTC.

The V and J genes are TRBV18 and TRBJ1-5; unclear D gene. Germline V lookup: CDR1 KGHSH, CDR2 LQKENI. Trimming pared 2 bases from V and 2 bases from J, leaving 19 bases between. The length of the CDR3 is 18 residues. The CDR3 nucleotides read TGTGCCAGCTCACCAGGTAGATGGGGAGGCGATGGCAATCAGCCCCAGCATTTT. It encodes CASSPGRWGGDGNQPQHF.

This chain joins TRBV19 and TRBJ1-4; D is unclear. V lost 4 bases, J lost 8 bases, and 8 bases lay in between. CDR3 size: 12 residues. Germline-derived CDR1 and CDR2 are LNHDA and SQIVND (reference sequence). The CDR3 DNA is TGTGCCAGTAGTAGGTATCCGGAAAAACTGTTTTTT. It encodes CASSRYPEKLFF.

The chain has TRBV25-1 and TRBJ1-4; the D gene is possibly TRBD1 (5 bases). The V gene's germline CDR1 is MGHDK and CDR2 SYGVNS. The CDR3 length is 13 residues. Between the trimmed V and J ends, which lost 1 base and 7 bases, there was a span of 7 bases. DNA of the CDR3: TGTGCCAGCAGTGAATGGGGGAGTGAAAAACTGTTTTTT. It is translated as CASSEWGSEKLFF. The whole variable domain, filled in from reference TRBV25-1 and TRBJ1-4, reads EADIYQTPRYLVIGTGKKITLECSQTMGHDKMYWYQQDPGMELHLIHYSYGVNSTEKGDLSSESTVSRIRTEHFPLTLESARPSHTSQYLCASSEWGSEKLFFGSGTQLSVL.

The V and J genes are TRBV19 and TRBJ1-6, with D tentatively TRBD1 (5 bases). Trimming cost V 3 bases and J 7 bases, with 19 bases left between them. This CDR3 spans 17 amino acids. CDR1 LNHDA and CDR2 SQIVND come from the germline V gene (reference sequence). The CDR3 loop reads CASSIDIGAGLNSPLHF. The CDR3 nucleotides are TGTGCCAGTAGTATTGATATTGGGGCAGGTCTCAATTCACCCCTCCACTTT.

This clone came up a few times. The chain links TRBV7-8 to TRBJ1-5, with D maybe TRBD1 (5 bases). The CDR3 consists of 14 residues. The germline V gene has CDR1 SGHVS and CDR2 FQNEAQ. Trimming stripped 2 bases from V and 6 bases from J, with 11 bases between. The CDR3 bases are TGTGCCAGCAGCTTATCGAGTGGGACTCAGCCCCAGCATTTT. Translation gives CASSLSSGTQPQHF.

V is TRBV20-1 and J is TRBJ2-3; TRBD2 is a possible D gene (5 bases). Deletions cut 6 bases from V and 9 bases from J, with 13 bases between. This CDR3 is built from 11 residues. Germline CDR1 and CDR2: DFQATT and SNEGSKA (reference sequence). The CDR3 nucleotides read TGCAGTGCCGAGGGAGCGGCGACGCAGTATTTT. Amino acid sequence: CSAEGAATQYF.

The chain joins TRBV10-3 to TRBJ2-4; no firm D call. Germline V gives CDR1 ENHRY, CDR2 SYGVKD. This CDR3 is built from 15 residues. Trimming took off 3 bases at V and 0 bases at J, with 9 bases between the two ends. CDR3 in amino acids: CAISDWKIAKNIQYF. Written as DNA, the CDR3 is TGTGCCATCAGTGACTGGAAAATAGCCAAAAACATTCAGTACTTC.

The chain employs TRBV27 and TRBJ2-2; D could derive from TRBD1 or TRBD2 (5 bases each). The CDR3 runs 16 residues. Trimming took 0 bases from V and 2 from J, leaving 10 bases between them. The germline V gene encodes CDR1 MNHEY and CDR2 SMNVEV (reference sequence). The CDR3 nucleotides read TGTGCCAGCAGTTTATCCAGGGAGCCTAACACCGGGGAGCTGTTTTTT. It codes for CASSLSREPNTGELFF.

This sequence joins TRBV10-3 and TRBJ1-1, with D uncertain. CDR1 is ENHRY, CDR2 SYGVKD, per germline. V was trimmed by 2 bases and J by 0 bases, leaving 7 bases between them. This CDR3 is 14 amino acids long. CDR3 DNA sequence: TGTGCCATCAGTGAGGGAGAAATGAACACTGAAGCTTTCTTT. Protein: CAISEGEMNTEAFF.

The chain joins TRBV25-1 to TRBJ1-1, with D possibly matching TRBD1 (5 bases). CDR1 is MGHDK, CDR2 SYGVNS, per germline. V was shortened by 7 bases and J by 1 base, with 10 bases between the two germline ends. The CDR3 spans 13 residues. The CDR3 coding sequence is TGTGCCAGCAAGGGACGAAAGAACACTGAAGCTTTCTTT. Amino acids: CASKGRKNTEAFF.

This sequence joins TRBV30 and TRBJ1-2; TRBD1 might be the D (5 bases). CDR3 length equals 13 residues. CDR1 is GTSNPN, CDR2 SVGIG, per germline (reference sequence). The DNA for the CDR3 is TGTGCGCTAGGGACCGCTGAACTAGAAGGCTACACCTTC. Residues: CALGTAELEGYTF. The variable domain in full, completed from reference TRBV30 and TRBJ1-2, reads SQTIHQWPATLVQPVGSPLSLECTVEGTSNPNLYWYRQAAGRGLQLLFYSVGIGQISSEVPQNLSASRPQDRQFILSSKKLLLSDSGFYLCALGTAELEGYTFGSGTRLTVV.

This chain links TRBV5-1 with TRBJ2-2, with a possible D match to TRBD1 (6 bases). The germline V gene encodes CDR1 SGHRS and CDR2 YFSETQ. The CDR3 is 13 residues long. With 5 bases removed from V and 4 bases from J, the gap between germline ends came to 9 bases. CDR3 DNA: TGCGCCAGCAGAACAGGGACCACCGGGGAGCTGTTTTTT. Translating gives CASRTGTTGELFF.

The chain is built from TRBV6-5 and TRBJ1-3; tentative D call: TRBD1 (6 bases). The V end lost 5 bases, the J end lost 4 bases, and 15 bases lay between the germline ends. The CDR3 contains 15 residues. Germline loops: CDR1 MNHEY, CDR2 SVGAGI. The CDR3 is CASSGGDTRGNTIYF. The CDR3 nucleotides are TGTGCCAGCAGTGGGGGGGACACCCGAGGAAACACCATATATTTT.

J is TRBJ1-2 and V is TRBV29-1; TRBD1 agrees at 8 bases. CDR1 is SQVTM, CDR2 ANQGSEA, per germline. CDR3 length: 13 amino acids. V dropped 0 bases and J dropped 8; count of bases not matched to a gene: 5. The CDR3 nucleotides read TGCAGCGTTGAAGATTTTGCAGGGGGCGGCTACACCTTC. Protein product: CSVEDFAGGGYTF.

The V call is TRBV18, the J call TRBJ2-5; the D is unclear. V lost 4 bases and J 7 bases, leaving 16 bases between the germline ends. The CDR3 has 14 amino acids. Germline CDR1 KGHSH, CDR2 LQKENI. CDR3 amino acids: CASSLVTTVGTQYF. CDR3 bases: TGTGCCAGCTCACTGGTAACCACGGTCGGGACCCAGTACTTC.

CDR3: CASRPVGTGGYEQYF. The CDR3 coding sequence is TGTGCCAGCAGACCCGTCGGGACAGGGGGCTACGAGCAGTACTTC. V usage is TRBV6-5 and J usage is TRBJ2-7, with 11 bases matching TRBD1. Germline CDR1 reads MNHEY; CDR2 reads SVGAGI. The CDR3 is 15 amino acids. The V and J ends lost 6 bases and 3 bases, in that order; junction bases with no gene match: 7.

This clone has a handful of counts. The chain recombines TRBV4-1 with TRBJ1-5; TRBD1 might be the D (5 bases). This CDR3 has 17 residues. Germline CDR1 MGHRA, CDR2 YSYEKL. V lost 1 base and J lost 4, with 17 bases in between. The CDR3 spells CASSQGLLRQTNQPQHF. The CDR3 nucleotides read TGCGCCAGCAGCCAAGGCCTACTCCGACAGACTAATCAGCCCCAGCATTTT.

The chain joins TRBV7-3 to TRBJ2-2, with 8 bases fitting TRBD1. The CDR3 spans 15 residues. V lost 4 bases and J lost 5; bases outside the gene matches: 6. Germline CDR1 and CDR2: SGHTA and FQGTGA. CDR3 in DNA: TGTGCCAGCAGCTCGCATACAGGGGGAACCGGGGAGCTGTTTTTT. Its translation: CASSSHTGGTGELFF.